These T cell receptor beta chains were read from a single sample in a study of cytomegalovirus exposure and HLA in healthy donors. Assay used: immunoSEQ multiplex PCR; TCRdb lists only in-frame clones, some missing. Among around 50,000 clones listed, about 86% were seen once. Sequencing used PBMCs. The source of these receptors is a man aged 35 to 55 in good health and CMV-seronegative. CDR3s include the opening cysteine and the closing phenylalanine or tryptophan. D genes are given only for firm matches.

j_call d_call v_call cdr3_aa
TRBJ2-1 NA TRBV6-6 CASYPDWGTDNEQFF
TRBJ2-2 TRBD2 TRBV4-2 CASSQEIAGGNTGELFF
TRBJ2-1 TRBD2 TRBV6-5 CASSYWRGDNEQFF
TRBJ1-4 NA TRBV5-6 CASSPDSSREKLFF
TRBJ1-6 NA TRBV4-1 CASSLKLPEGVSHSPLHF
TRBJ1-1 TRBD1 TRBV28 CASSRNRGAFF
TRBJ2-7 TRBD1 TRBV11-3 CASSYSLDRVSSYEQYF
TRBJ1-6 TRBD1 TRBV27 CASSSDRGTQNSPLHF
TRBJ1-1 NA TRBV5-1 CASSGWGEEAFF
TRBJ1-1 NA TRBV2 CASTPQGGDRAFF
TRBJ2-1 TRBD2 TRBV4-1 CASSQDWTSGGAGYNEQFF
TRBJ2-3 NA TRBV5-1 CASSFDRPSTDTQYF
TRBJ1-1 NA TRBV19 CASSIVGPNGVNTEAFF
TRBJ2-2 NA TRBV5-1 CASSLGTATGELFF
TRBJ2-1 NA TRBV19 CASSIGRGTSSYNEQFF
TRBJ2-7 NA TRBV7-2 CASSFGRVYEQYF
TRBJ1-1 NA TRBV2 CASSGYTEAFF
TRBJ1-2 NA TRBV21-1 CASSVHLKDRGDGYTF
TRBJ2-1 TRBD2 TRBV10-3 CAIGLADYNEQFF
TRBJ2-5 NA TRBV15 CATSRVSETQYF
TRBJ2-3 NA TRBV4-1 CASSQVMGLIADTQYF
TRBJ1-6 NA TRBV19 CASKEIDRSSSPLHF
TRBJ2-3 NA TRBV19 CASSNQRGQLDTQYF
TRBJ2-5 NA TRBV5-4 CASSFGERAGVETQYF
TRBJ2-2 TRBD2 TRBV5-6 CASSVLAGGWDTGELFF
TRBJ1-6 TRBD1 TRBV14 CASSQGRGRLGSPLHF
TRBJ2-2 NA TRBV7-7 CASSPFHALARTGELFF
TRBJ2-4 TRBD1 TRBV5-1 CASSLFLTGDLAKNIQYF